Each of the 16 T cell receptor beta chains below was sequenced from the same sample in a study of beta chain features in type 1 diabetes. General observations from the study: Among all four CD4+ subsets, Type 1 diabetes patients had TCRB CDR3s that were moderately but significantly shorter.

As every portion of the isolated RNA was reverse transcribed, the sequencing read expressed TCRB transcripts. The method was immunoSEQ multiplex PCR; TCRdb's version includes in-frame clones alone and lacks a portion of them. The sample records 500,000 to 800,000 clones, around 12% being singletons. The antigens these receptors bind are not known. Input material: naive CD4+ T cells from blood. These TCRs come from a man aged 25 to 40 with type 1 diabetes.

Points on this clone: Distinct nucleotide sequences in the sample also encode this CDR3. The rearrangement uses TRBV6-5 and TRBJ2-1, with 12 bases lining up with TRBD2. After removal of 6 bases from V and 2 bases from J, the junction contained 2 bases not matched to a gene. Looked up from germline, CDR1 is MNHEY and CDR2 is SVGAGI. The CDR3 totals 15 residues. The CDR3 DNA sequence: TGTGCCAGCAGGACTAGCGGGGGACCCTACAATGAGCAGTTCTTC. As protein: CASRTSGGPYNEQFF.

The chain has TRBV15 and TRBJ1-1, with 11 bases aligning to TRBD1. The V gene end was trimmed by 5 bases and the J gene end by 5 bases; junction bases not matched to a gene: 7. Germline CDR1 reads LNHNV; CDR2 reads YYDKDF (reference sequence). There are 15 residues in the CDR3. The CDR3 DNA is TGTGCCACCAGCGATCGGACAGGGGGCGGGACTGAAGCTTTCTTT. It yields the protein CATSDRTGGGTEAFF.

This clone was counted a few times. The chain is built from TRBV5-6 and TRBJ2-7; 7 bases align to TRBD1. CDR1 SGHDT and CDR2 YYEEEE come from the germline V gene. The CDR3 sequence is 17 residues long. V lost 3 bases to trimming and J lost 2 bases; unmatched junction nucleotides: 14. The CDR3 sequence: CASSSFSFRGIPYEQYF. CDR3 in DNA: TGTGCCAGCAGCTCATTCTCTTTCAGGGGGATTCCCTACGAGCAGTACTTC. Filled out from reference TRBV5-6 and TRBJ2-7, the complete variable domain reads DAGVTQSPTHLIKTRGQQVTLRCSPKSGHDTVSWYQQALGQGPQFIFQYYEEEERQRGNFPDRFSGHQFPNYSSELNVNALLLGDSALYLCASSSFSFRGIPYEQYFGPGTRLTVT.

This chain connects TRBV19 to TRBJ2-3, with D possibly matching TRBD1 (6 bases). This CDR3 region has 14 residues. Trimming shortened V by 5 bases and J by 0 bases, and 9 bases separated the two germline ends. Looked up from germline, CDR1 is LNHDA and CDR2 is SQIVND (reference sequence). The CDR3 spells CASSPQGSTDTQYF. The CDR3 DNA reads as TGTGCCAGTAGTCCACAGGGCAGCACAGATACGCAGTATTTT.

This clone has only a few counts. This rearrangement joins TRBV30 to TRBJ2-7; D may be TRBD1 (5 bases). Trimming removed 5 bases at V and 3 bases at J, with 26 bases between. This CDR3 has 17 residues. Germline CDR1 is GTSNPN and CDR2 is SVGIG (reference sequence). CDR3 DNA sequence: TGTGCCTGGGCGCCGCTCCACCTCCAGGGTTTGGTCTACGAGCAGTACTTC. Translated: CAWAPLHLQGLVYEQYF.

This clone was found a few times. The chain carries TRBV9 and TRBJ2-5; 7 nucleotides match TRBD2. This CDR3 has 14 residues. Germline V gene sequence: CDR1 SGDLS, CDR2 YYNGEE. The V and J ends lost 0 bases and 5 bases, in that order; junction bases with no gene match: 4. The CDR3 coding sequence is TGTGCCAGCAGCGTAGCCCCAGCGGGGGAGACCCAGTACTTC. It specifies CASSVAPAGETQYF.

In its sample, this clone was seen a few times. The chain couples TRBV19 to TRBJ2-5; D unclear. Germline assignment: CDR1 LNHDA and CDR2 SQIVND (reference sequence). V was trimmed by 1 base and J by 1 base, leaving 7 bases between them. The CDR3 is 14 amino acids. The CDR3 nucleotides are TGTGCCAGTAGTATAGGAGCAGGCCAAGAGACCCAGTACTTC. Its translation: CASSIGAGQETQYF.

This rearrangement joins TRBV6-5 to TRBJ2-3; D is tentatively TRBD1 or TRBD2 (6 bases each). The CDR3 extends over 14 amino acids. The germline CDR1 and CDR2 sequences are MNHEY and SVGAGI. V was pared by 6 bases and J by 5 bases, with 15 bases between. The CDR3 nucleotides read TGTGCCAGCAGACCCGGGGGCCCGCGAGATACGCAGTATTTT. Translation: CASRPGGPRDTQYF.

This clone was detected only a few times. CDR3 amino acids: CASSNVGSAKNIQYF. The CDR3 bases are TGTGCCAGCAGTAACGTGGGGTCAGCCAAAAACATTCAGTACTTC. The V call is TRBV6-5, the J call TRBJ2-4; D unclear. The germline CDR1 and CDR2 sequences are MNHEY and SVGAGI. Trimming shortened V by 5 bases and J by 0 bases, and 11 bases separated the two germline ends. The CDR3 runs to 15 residues.

V gene TRBV2 combines with J gene TRBJ1-6, with D hard to call. V was pared by 6 bases and J by 10 bases, with 16 bases between. Germline values: CDR1 SNHLY, CDR2 FYNNEI. The CDR3 totals 14 residues. CDR3 nucleotide sequence: TGTGCCAGCAGCAATTCCCCAGGAGGGTCACCCCTCCACTTT. Amino acids: CASSNSPGGSPLHF.

This clone was counted only a few times. The rearrangement uses TRBV27 and TRBJ1-5; 7 bases line up with TRBD1. Unmatched junction bases numbered 14, after V lost 3 bases and J lost 0 bases. The CDR3 totals 19 residues. Per the germline V gene, CDR1 is MNHEY and CDR2 is SMNVEV (reference sequence). CDR3 region: CASSFIRDRESASNQPQHF. CDR3 in DNA: TGTGCCAGCAGTTTTATCCGTGACAGGGAGAGCGCTAGCAATCAGCCCCAGCATTTT.

This clone appeared a few times. The chain couples TRBV9 to TRBJ2-3, with TRBD2 identical over 12 bases. In germline, CDR1 is SGDLS, CDR2 YYNGEE. V lost 2 bases to trimming and J lost 4 bases; unmatched junction nucleotides: 2. This CDR3 has 15 residues. CDR3 region: CASSVLAGGPDTQYF. In DNA form, the CDR3 reads TGTGCCAGCAGCGTTCTAGCGGGGGGGCCAGATACGCAGTATTTT. The entire variable domain, with the rest obtained from reference TRBV9 and TRBJ2-3, is as follows: DSGVTQTPKHLITATGQRVTLRCSPRSGDLSVYWYQQSLDQGLQFLIQYYNGEERAKGNILERFSAQQFPDLHSELNLSSLELGDSALYFCASSVLAGGPDTQYFGPGTRLTVL.

The chain is built from TRBV4-2 and TRBJ1-2, with D possibly TRBD1 on 5 matching bases. Germline V gene sequence: CDR1 LGHNA, CDR2 YNFKEQ. The CDR3 covers 16 residues. V gave up 0 bases and J gave up 4 bases, with 15 bases separating them. The CDR3 loop is CASSQDEGTGLYGYTF. CDR3 nucleotide sequence: TGTGCCAGCAGCCAAGACGAGGGGACGGGACTCTATGGCTACACCTTC.

The chain joins TRBV28 to TRBJ1-4, with D perhaps matching TRBD1 (6 bases). CDR3 size: 13 residues. Germline CDR1 reads MDHEN; CDR2 reads SYDVKM. The germline V and J ends were trimmed by 3 bases and 7 bases, with 9 bases remaining between them. The CDR3 reads CASSFQGGEKLFF. CDR3 in DNA: TGTGCCAGCAGTTTTCAAGGGGGTGAAAAACTGTTTTTT.

Only a few counts were recorded for this clone. The chain uses TRBV30 and TRBJ2-2; D gene unclear. Germline values: CDR1 GTSNPN, CDR2 SVGIG (reference sequence). The CDR3 runs to 14 residues. Trimming removed 5 bases from V and 1 base from J, with 11 bases in between. The CDR3 region is CAWGRSLNTGELFF. Written as DNA, the CDR3 is TGTGCCTGGGGACGGAGCTTGAACACCGGGGAGCTGTTTTTT.

This clone was found a few times. The chain carries TRBV25-1 and TRBJ2-1, with D unresolved. V lost 1 base, J lost 2 bases, and 9 bases lay in between. CDR1 and CDR2 (germline): MGHDK, SYGVNS. The CDR3 sequence is 15 residues long. The DNA for the CDR3 is TGTGCCAGCAGTGAATTGTCAACGGCCTACAATGAGCAGTTCTTC. Its translation: CASSELSTAYNEQFF. Combining the CDR3 with reference TRBV25-1 and TRBJ2-1 gives the whole variable domain EADIYQTPRYLVIGTGKKITLECSQTMGHDKMYWYQQDPGMELHLIHYSYGVNSTEKGDLSSESTVSRIRTEHFPLTLESARPSHTSQYLCASSELSTAYNEQFFGPGTRLTVL.